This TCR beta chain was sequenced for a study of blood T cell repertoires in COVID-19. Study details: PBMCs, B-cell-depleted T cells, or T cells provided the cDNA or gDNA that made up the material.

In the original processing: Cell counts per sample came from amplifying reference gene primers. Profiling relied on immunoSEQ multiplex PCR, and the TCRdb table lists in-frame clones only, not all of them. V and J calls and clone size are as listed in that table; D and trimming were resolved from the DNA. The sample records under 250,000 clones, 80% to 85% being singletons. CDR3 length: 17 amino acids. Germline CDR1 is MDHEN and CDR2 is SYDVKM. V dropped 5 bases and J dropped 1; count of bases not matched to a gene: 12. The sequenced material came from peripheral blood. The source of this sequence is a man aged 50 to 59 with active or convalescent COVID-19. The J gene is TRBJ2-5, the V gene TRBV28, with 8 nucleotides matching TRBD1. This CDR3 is CASSTLGTGEFQETQYF. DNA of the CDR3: TGTGCCAGCAGTACATTAGGGACAGGAGAATTCCAAGAGACCCAGTACTTC.